Presented here are 13 T cell receptor beta chains from one specimen sequenced in a study of post-analysis software for immune sequencing data. Overall study results and limits: The five TRBV segments detected at higher frequency in patients than in controls included TRBV5-6, TRBV5-1 and TRBV20-1.

Antigens of these TCRs are unknown. Prepared libraries of TCR beta cDNA carried unique molecular identifiers. TCRdb re-derived calls from the PCR reads in MiXCR, one entry per CDR3 protein. This sample has roughly 800,000 distinct CDR3 sequences; 46% occur once, and the top ten carry 4.9%. Sequenced material: blood. The receptors shown here come from a girl under 18 with multiple sclerosis.

The CDR3 reads CSARPTSGRRETQYF. The CDR3 region has the DNA TGCAGTGCTAGACCTACTAGCGGGAGGAGGGAGACCCAGTACTTC. The V call is TRBV20-1, the J call TRBJ2-7; 12 bases agree with TRBD2. The assigned J gene may be wrong: the sequence end matches TRBJ2-5 better. Germline loops: CDR1 DFQATT, CDR2 SNEGSKA (reference sequence). This CDR3 spans 15 amino acids.

This clonotype has just a few counts. This chain uses TRBV15 with TRBJ2-4; either TRBD1 or TRBD2 may fit D (5 bases each). V lost 0 bases and J lost 13, with 22 bases in between. This CDR3 contains 16 residues. Germline loops: CDR1 LNHNV, CDR2 YYDKDF (reference sequence). The CDR3: CATSRDYPGGEKRQYF. CDR3 DNA: TGTGCCACCAGCAGAGATTATCCTGGGGGAGAGAAAAGGCAGTACTTC.

This clonotype was seen a few times. This CDR3 reads CASSLSPTANYGYTF. DNA for the CDR3: TGCGCCAGCAGCTTGTCCCCGACAGCTAACTATGGCTACACCTTC. The chain is built from TRBV5-1 and TRBJ1-2, with D maybe TRBD1 (5 bases). Trimming took 1 base from V and 0 from J, leaving 10 bases between them. The germline V gene has CDR1 SGHRS and CDR2 YFSETQ. CDR3 length equals 15 residues.

This clonotype was seen just once. The gene calls are TRBV7-2 and TRBJ2-3; a possible D gene is TRBD2 (5 bases). Germline V CDR1 and CDR2: SGHTA, FQGNSA. The CDR3 consists of 15 residues. The V and J ends lost 4 bases and 3 bases respectively, with 14 bases between them. This CDR3 is CASSSGSGYTDTQYF. CDR3 DNA sequence: TGTGCCAGCAGCTCAGGAAGCGGATATACAGATACGCAGTATTTT.

The rearrangement joins TRBV29-1 to TRBJ2-1; D is ambiguous. This CDR3 is built from 12 residues. CDR1 SQVTM and CDR2 ANQGSEA come from the germline V gene. V was shortened by 0 bases and J by 9 bases, with 9 bases between the two germline ends. The CDR3 DNA sequence: TGCAGCGTTGAAGATGAAGTTAGTGAGCAGTTCTTC. Its protein product is CSVEDEVSEQFF.

The chain links TRBV3-1 to TRBJ1-5; TRBD1 is a possible D gene (5 bases). Germline values: CDR1 LGHDT, CDR2 YNNKEL (reference sequence). This CDR3 region has 14 residues. V dropped 5 bases and J dropped 5 bases, with 13 bases sitting between them. The CDR3 DNA reads as TGTGCCAGCAGCGAGATGGGGGTGGATCAGCCCCAGCATTTT. It encodes CASSEMGVDQPQHF.

This clonotype was observed a few times. V and J are TRBV12-3 or TRBV12-4 and TRBJ1-2; 8 nucleotides match TRBD1. The CDR3 spans 15 residues. Trimming took 3 bases from V and 6 from J; bases not matched to a gene: 9. The CDR3 sequence is CASSFEQGTGDGYTF. CDR3 nucleotide sequence: TGTGCCAGCAGTTTTGAGCAGGGGACAGGAGATGGCTACACCTTC.

J is TRBJ1-2 and V is TRBV15; TRBD1 agrees at 7 bases. The germline V gene has CDR1 LNHNV and CDR2 YYDKDF (reference sequence). The CDR3 totals 14 residues. V lost 3 bases, J lost 8 bases, and 9 bases stayed unmatched. The CDR3, as DNA: TGTGCCACCAGCAGGCCCTCCCAGGGGGGCGGCTACACCTTC. This encodes CATSRPSQGGGYTF.

This clonotype was counted once. The chain couples TRBV20-1 to TRBJ1-1; TRBD1 matches 7 bases. In germline, CDR1 is DFQATT, CDR2 SNEGSKA (reference sequence). V was clipped by 2 bases and J by 1 base; unmatched bases: 4. The CDR3 covers 14 residues. In DNA, the CDR3 is TGCAGTGCTAGAAAGGGGGCGCAGAACACTGAAGCTTTCTTT. The encoded protein is CSARKGAQNTEAFF.

The rearrangement joins TRBV3-1 to TRBJ1-2; 7 nucleotides align to TRBD1. This CDR3 spans 16 amino acids. V was clipped by 1 base and J by 0 bases; unmatched bases: 5. The germline gives CDR1 LGHDT, CDR2 YNNKEL (reference sequence). In DNA form, the CDR3 reads TGTGCCAGCAGCCAAGTGGGCACAGGGGCTAACTATGGCTACACCTTC. This codes for CASSQVGTGANYGYTF.

This clonotype was detected once. The V and J genes are TRBV20-1 and TRBJ1-1; D is perhaps TRBD1 (5 bases). The CDR3 extends over 13 amino acids. Per the germline V gene, CDR1 is DFQATT and CDR2 is SNEGSKA (reference sequence). CDR3 protein: CRVAGGMNTEAFF. DNA of the CDR3: TGCAGGGTGGCCGGGGGGATGAACACTGAAGCTTTCTTT.

This chain joins TRBV12-3 or TRBV12-4 and TRBJ2-3; 8 bases are a match to TRBD2. V shed 7 bases, J shed 8 bases, and the junction held 11 bases outside the gene matches. This CDR3 is built from 14 residues. CDR3 in DNA: TGTGCCAGCACCCTTGAGGCGGGAGGCGGTACGCAGTATTTT. Protein: CASTLEAGGGTQYF.

This clonotype is a singleton in its sample. The chain recombines TRBV27 with TRBJ2-5, with 11 bases fitting TRBD1. This CDR3 spans 17 amino acids. CDR1 and CDR2 from the germline V gene are MNHEY and SMNVEV (reference sequence). J was trimmed by 1 base and V by 3 bases; bases with no gene match: 7. The CDR3 loop is CASSLYGTGGSQETQYF. The CDR3 coding sequence is TGTGCCAGCAGTTTGTATGGGACAGGGGGTTCCCAAGAGACCCAGTACTTC.